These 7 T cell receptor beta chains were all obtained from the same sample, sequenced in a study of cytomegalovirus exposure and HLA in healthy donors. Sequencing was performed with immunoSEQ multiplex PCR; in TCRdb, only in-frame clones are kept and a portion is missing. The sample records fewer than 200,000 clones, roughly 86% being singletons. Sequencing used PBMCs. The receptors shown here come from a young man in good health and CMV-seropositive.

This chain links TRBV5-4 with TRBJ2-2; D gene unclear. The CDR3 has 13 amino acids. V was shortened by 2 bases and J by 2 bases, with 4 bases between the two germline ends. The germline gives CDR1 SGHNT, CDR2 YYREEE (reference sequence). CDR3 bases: TGTGCCAGCAGCTTTCCTAACACCGGGGAGCTGTTTTTT. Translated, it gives CASSFPNTGELFF.

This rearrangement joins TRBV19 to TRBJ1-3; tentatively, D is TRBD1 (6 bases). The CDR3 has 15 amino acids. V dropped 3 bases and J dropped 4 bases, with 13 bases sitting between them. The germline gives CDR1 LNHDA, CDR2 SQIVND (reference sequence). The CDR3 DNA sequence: TGTGCCAGTAGTATCGGACAGTTCCTCGGAAACACCATATATTTT. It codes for CASSIGQFLGNTIYF.

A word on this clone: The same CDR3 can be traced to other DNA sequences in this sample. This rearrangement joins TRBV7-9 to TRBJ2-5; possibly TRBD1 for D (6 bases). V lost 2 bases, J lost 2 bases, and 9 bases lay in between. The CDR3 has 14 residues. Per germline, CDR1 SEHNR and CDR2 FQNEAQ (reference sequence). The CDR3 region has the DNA TGTGCCAGCAGCTTAAGTACAGGGCAAGAGACCCAGTACTTC. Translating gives CASSLSTGQETQYF.

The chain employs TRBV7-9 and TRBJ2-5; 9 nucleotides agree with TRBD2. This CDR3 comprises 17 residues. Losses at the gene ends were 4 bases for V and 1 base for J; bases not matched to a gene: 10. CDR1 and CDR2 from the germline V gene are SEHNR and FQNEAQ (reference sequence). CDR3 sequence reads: CASSSPRSGGSQETQYF. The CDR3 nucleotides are TGTGCCAGCAGCTCCCCCAGGAGCGGGGGGTCCCAAGAGACCCAGTACTTC.

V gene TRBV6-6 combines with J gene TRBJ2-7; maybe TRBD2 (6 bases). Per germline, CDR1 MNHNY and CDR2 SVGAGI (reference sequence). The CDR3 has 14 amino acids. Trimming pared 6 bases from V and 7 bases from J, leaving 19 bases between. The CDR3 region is CASRPPWGAGEQYF. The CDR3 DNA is TGTGCCAGCAGGCCACCATGGGGTGCGGGGGAGCAGTACTTC.

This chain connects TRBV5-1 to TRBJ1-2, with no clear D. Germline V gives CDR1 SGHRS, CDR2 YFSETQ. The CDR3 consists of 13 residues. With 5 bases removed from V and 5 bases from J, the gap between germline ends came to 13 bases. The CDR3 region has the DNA TGCGCCAGCAGTCAAATTGAGGGTTATGGCTACACCTTC. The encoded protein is CASSQIEGYGYTF. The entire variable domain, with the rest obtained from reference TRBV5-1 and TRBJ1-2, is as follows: KAGVTQTPRYLIKTRGQQVTLSCSPISGHRSVSWYQQTPGQGLQFLFEYFSETQRNKGNFPGRFSGRQFSNSRSEMNVSTLELGDSALYLCASSQIEGYGYTFGSGTRLTVV.

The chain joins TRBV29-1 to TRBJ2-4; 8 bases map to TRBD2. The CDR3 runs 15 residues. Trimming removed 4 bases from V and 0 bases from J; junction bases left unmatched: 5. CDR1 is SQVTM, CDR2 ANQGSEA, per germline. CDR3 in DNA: TGCAGCGTTGTCGACGGGAGGGTAGCCAAAAACATTCAGTACTTC. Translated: CSVVDGRVAKNIQYF.